A selection of T cell receptor beta chains follows, all from one sample in a study of T cells in Graves' hyperthyroidism and ophthalmopathy. TCRdb called the multiplex PCR reads again in MiXCR, with one record for every CDR3 protein. The data contain under 400,000 distinct CDR3 sequences, around a sixth of them seen just once; the ten biggest clones take up roughly a sixth. Specimen: blood. The receptor set was obtained from a middle-aged woman with Graves' ophthalmopathy. The CDR3 runs from the conserved cysteine through the conserved F or W. Fields, in order: J gene, V gene, clone size, CDR3 length, D gene, CDR3 protein, CDR3 DNA. A D gene is named only where the DNA matches it firmly. Size is omitted from some rows. Given values are once, few, many or a class for expanded clones.

J: TRBJ2-5; V: TRBV7-9; size: .; length: 12; D: .; CDR3: CASSLVTETQYF; DNA: TGTGCCAGCAGCTTAGTGACGGAGACCCAGTACTTC
J: TRBJ1-2; V: TRBV13; size: many; length: 15; D: TRBD1; CDR3: CASSTRTGTYYGYTF; DNA: TGTGCCAGCAGCACTCGGACAGGGACCTACTATGGCTACACCTTC
J: TRBJ1-6; V: TRBV27; size: many; length: 15; D: .; CDR3: CASSLGGTGRSPLHF; DNA: TGTGCCAGCAGTTTAGGGGGGACCGGAAGGTCACCCCTCCACTTT
J: TRBJ1-5; V: TRBV18; size: few; length: 15; D: TRBD1; CDR3: CASSPDRAGRQPQHF; DNA: TGTGCCAGCTCACCGGACAGGGCGGGGCGCCAGCCCCAGCATTTT
J: TRBJ1-1; V: TRBV30; size: many; length: 14; D: .; CDR3: CAWSVARSGTEAFF; DNA: TGTGCCTGGAGTGTTGCCAGGTCGGGCACTGAAGCTTTCTTT
J: TRBJ1-5; V: TRBV30; size: many; length: 15; D: .; CDR3: CAWSPRPGESQPQHF; DNA: TGTGCCTGGAGTCCCAGACCAGGGGAGTCCCAGCCCCAGCATTTT
J: TRBJ2-5; V: TRBV28; size: .; length: 14; D: TRBD1; CDR3: CASRDTGDRETQYF; DNA: TGTGCCAGCAGAGACACAGGGGATCGAGAGACCCAGTACTTC
J: TRBJ2-7; V: TRBV28; size: many; length: 15; D: TRBD2; CDR3: CASSLGLAASYEQYF; DNA: TGTGCCAGCAGTTTAGGGCTAGCGGCGTCCTACGAGCAGTACTTC
J: TRBJ1-5; V: TRBV7-2; size: many; length: 15; D: .; CDR3: CASSLTWGSNQPQHF; DNA: TGTGCCAGCAGCTTAACTTGGGGGTCCAATCAGCCCCAGCATTTT
J: TRBJ2-7; V: TRBV20-1; size: many; length: 12; D: TRBD1; CDR3: CSPGQGSYEQYF; DNA: TGCAGTCCGGGACAGGGATCATACGAGCAGTACTTC
J: TRBJ2-7; V: TRBV30; size: many; length: 12; D: .; CDR3: CAWSVLLYEQYF; DNA: TGTGCCTGGAGTGTGCTCCTCTACGAGCAGTACTTC